This paragraph reports one T cell receptor beta chain. The data are from a study of blood T cell repertoires in COVID-19. For the study at large: COVID-19 samples, acute and convalescent, were from the United States, Italy and Spain.

V lost 6 bases, J lost 4 bases, and 6 bases stayed unmatched. Germline-derived CDR1 and CDR2 are SQVTM and ANQGSEA. This CDR3 has 13 residues. TCRdb's copy holds only in-frame clones and misses some; the assay was immunoSEQ multiplex PCR. The sample yields about 230,000 clones, 80% to 90% seen once. V is TRBV29-1 and J is TRBJ2-7; 10 nucleotides line up with TRBD1. Material: peripheral blood. This clonotype was sampled from a man between 25 and 39 years old with COVID-19, enrolled during active disease. The CDR3 bases are TGCAGCGTGGTGACAGGGGGCGTGTACGAGCAGTACTTC. Its translation is CSVVTGGVYEQYF.